The 22 T cell receptor beta chains presented below share a single source sample, sequenced in a study of regulatory T cells in long-lasting Graves disease. This sample's time point: newly diagnosed GD, antithyroid drugs for less than 3 months. Following extraction of RNA from PBMCs, that RNA was used to make the TCR library. Investigators prepared the TCR beta libraries by applying iRepertoire HTBI primers and Arm-PCR of CDR3 regions. One entry per CDR3 protein results from TCRdb running MiXCR on the multiplex PCR reads. Of about 500,000 distinct CDR3 sequences listed, 9.5% to 15% are singletons. These data also featured in a second study, about T cells in Graves' hyperthyroidism and ophthalmopathy.

Sample: peripheral blood mononuclear cells (PBMCs), taken at new diagnosis, from a patient treated with antithyroid drugs. All receptors derive from a woman aged 25 to 39 with Graves disease.

This clonotype was recorded at least ten times. The rearrangement uses TRBV11-1 and TRBJ2-3; TRBD1 matches 9 bases. The junction had 2 bases not matched to a gene; V was cut back by 3 bases and J by 4 bases. CDR1 SGHAT and CDR2 FQDESV come from the germline V gene (reference sequence). The CDR3 is 14 amino acids. The CDR3 spells CASSLTGGSDTQYF. CDR3 coding DNA: TGTGCCAGCAGCTTGACAGGGGGATCAGATACGCAGTATTTT.

There are many counts of this clonotype. J is TRBJ1-2 and V is TRBV6-5; D gene uncertain. V gave up 2 bases and J gave up 2 bases, with 6 bases separating them. This CDR3 is 13 amino acids long. From germline, CDR1 is MNHEY and CDR2 SVGAGI. CDR3 residues: CASSYTQNYGYTF. In DNA, the CDR3 is TGTGCCAGCAGTTACACTCAGAACTATGGCTACACCTTC.

The chain carries TRBV28 and TRBJ1-2, with a possible D match to TRBD1 (5 bases). The ends were cut back, 10 bases at V and 6 bases at J, with 21 bases in the middle. CDR3 length equals 14 residues. The V gene's germline CDR1 is MDHEN and CDR2 SYDVKM. CDR3 protein: CATQDPGRGDGYTF. In DNA, the CDR3 is TGTGCCACCCAAGATCCAGGGCGAGGCGATGGCTACACCTTC.

CDR3 in amino acids: CASSQVGVGREGGYTF. CDR3 DNA sequence: TGCGCCAGCAGCCAAGTAGGCGTGGGCAGAGAGGGAGGCTACACCTTC. The chain joins TRBV4-1 to TRBJ1-2, with no clear D. Germline V gene lookup returns CDR1 MGHRA and CDR2 YSYEKL. V dropped 1 base and J dropped 8 bases, with 20 bases sitting between them. The CDR3 covers 16 residues.

This clonotype was seen many times. The rearrangement links TRBV28 to TRBJ2-7; D unresolved. The CDR3 loop spans 14 amino acids. Germline loops: CDR1 MDHEN, CDR2 SYDVKM. Trimming took off 0 bases at V and 2 bases at J, with 8 bases between the two ends. CDR3 in amino acids: CASSLWVEPYEQYF. The CDR3 nucleotides are TGTGCCAGCAGTTTATGGGTTGAGCCCTACGAGCAGTACTTC. The full variable domain, its missing parts supplied by reference TRBV28 and TRBJ2-7, is DVKVTQSSRYLVKRTGEKVFLECVQDMDHENMFWYRQDPGLGLRLIYFSYDVKMKEKGDIPEGYSVSREKKERFSLILESASTNQTSMYLCASSLWVEPYEQYFGPGTRLTVT.

A word on this clonotype: The junction does not match germline at one end; this may be a read error. The chain links TRBV6-2 or TRBV6-3 to TRBJ1-2, with D possibly being TRBD1 (5 bases). This CDR3 is built from 15 residues. Germline V lookup: CDR1 MNHEY, CDR2 SVGEGT. CDR3 sequence: CVSSYRPGNNYGYTF. CDR3 bases: TGTGTCAGCAGTTATCGTCCAGGGAATAACTATGGCTACACCTTC.

The sample holds many counts of this clonotype. The chain has TRBV28 and TRBJ1-1, with D uncertain. V shed 7 bases and J shed 1 base, with 10 bases lying between them. Germline lookup yields CDR1 MDHEN and CDR2 SYDVKM. The CDR3 length is 13 residues. The CDR3 DNA reads TGTGCCAGCACCCCCTACCCGAACACTGAAGCTTTCTTT. Its protein is CASTPYPNTEAFF.

Regarding this clonotype: One junction end does not reproduce the germline sequence, and a read error may be involved. The gene calls are TRBV6-2 or TRBV6-3 and TRBJ2-3; perhaps TRBD2 as D (5 bases). CDR3 length: 15 amino acids. The germline V gene has CDR1 MNHEY and CDR2 SVGEGT. The CDR3 nucleotides are TGTGCCAGCAGTTACTACCGAGCTAGCACAGATACGCAGTGTTTT. As protein: CASSYYRASTDTQCF.

The gene calls are TRBV19 and TRBJ1-2; D might be TRBD1 (5 bases). With 5 bases removed from V and 0 bases from J, the gap between germline ends came to 10 bases. Germline V gene lookup returns CDR1 LNHDA and CDR2 SQIVND (reference sequence). The CDR3 is 14 residues long. CDR3 DNA sequence: TGTGCCAGTAGTTTGGGACGCCCTAACTATGGCTACACCTTC. It yields the protein CASSLGRPNYGYTF.

In regard to this clonotype: One junction end does not reproduce the germline sequence, and a read error may be involved. This chain links TRBV7-2 with TRBJ1-3; D uncertain. The CDR3 contains 13 residues. From germline, CDR1 is SGHTA and CDR2 FQGNSA. CDR3 region: CASSLPGRDTIYF. The CDR3 region has the DNA TGCGCCAGCAGCTTACCGGGGAGAGACACCATATATTTT.

This clonotype was seen a single time. The CDR3 does not close with the conserved phenylalanine or tryptophan, likely indicating a read error. V usage is TRBV27 and J usage is TRBJ2-5, with D perhaps TRBD2 (6 bases). Trimming shortened V by 5 bases and J by 2 bases, and 12 bases separated the two germline ends. Per germline, CDR1 MNHEY and CDR2 SMNVEV (reference sequence). The CDR3 has 14 residues. The CDR3 DNA reads TGTGCCAGCAGTCCCCTAGCGAGTCAAGAGACCCAGTACCTC. This gives the protein CASSPLASQETQYL.

In its sample, this clonotype was seen many times. V gene TRBV12-3 or TRBV12-4 combines with J gene TRBJ1-1; maybe TRBD1 (6 bases). The CDR3 contains 14 residues. The germline V and J ends were trimmed by 3 bases and 1 base, with 9 bases remaining between them. CDR3 nucleotides: TGTGCCAGCAGTTTTCAGGGGCGGAACACTGAAGCTTTCTTT. It translates to CASSFQGRNTEAFF.

Notes on this clonotype: A far larger clone is one base from this, pointing to a likely read error. The CDR3 loop is CANSSYRPRDGDTQYF. DNA of the CDR3: TGTGCCAACAGCTCCTATCGCCCTCGGGACGGCGATACGCAGTATTTT. The rearrangement links TRBV7-3 to TRBJ2-3, with D tentatively TRBD1 or TRBD2 (5 bases each). CDR1 is SGHTA and CDR2 is FQGTGA in the germline V gene. The CDR3 sequence is 16 residues long.

This clonotype was seen at least ten times. This chain connects TRBV24-1 to TRBJ1-5; D possibly corresponds to TRBD1 (5 bases). Germline loops: CDR1 KGHDR, CDR2 SFDVKD. The CDR3 spans 13 residues. Trimming pared 4 bases from V and 6 bases from J, leaving 9 bases between. The CDR3 reads CATSEGGAQPQHF. The CDR3 DNA reads TGTGCCACCAGTGAGGGGGGAGCTCAGCCCCAGCATTTT.

This chain connects TRBV11-3 to TRBJ2-7; 13 bases line up with TRBD2. The CDR3 runs to 16 residues. V was clipped by 5 bases and J by 4 bases; unmatched bases: 8. Germline V lookup: CDR1 SGHNT, CDR2 YENEEA. The CDR3 nucleotides are TGTGCCAGCAGCCACGCCGGGACTAGCGGGAAATACGAGCAGTACTTC. This codes for CASSHAGTSGKYEQYF.

With respect to this clonotype: A read error may be the cause here, since a much bigger clone is one base away. V is TRBV2 and J is TRBJ2-2, with a tentative D call TRBD2 (6 bases). The CDR3 is 15 amino acids. Germline V gene data show CDR1 as SNHLY and CDR2 as FYNNEI. In DNA, the CDR3 is TGTGCCAGCAGGAGGTTGGAGGGCAGCACCGGGGGGCTGTTTTTT. Translated: CASRRLEGSTGGLFF.

This chain uses TRBV9 with TRBJ2-1; D is tentatively TRBD1 or TRBD2 (5 bases each). Trimming stripped 1 base from V and 6 bases from J, with 20 bases between. Germline assignment: CDR1 SGDLS and CDR2 YYNGEE. The CDR3 spans 17 residues. CDR3 protein: CASSVREGRWGPNEQFF. The CDR3 DNA sequence: TGTGCCAGCAGCGTACGCGAGGGACGGTGGGGACCCAATGAGCAGTTCTTC.

Worth noting for this clonotype: This may arise from a read error, as a much more abundant clone is one base away. The gene calls are TRBV12-3 or TRBV12-4 and TRBJ2-7, with D possibly being TRBD1 (6 bases). CDR3 size: 16 residues. V was shortened by 5 bases and J by 7 bases, with 24 bases between the two germline ends. CDR3: CASSPEGGVPYNEQYF. The CDR3, as DNA: TGTGCCAGCAGTCCAGAAGGGGGAGTACCCTACAATGAGCAGTACTTC.

There are a few counts of this clonotype. This chain uses TRBV4-3 with TRBJ2-5; D might be TRBD1 (6 bases). Trimming removed 0 bases from V and 6 bases from J, with 11 bases in between. CDR1 and CDR2 from the germline V gene are LGHNA and YSLEER. The CDR3 has 14 residues. CDR3 sequence reads: CASSQEVRGQTQYF. The CDR3 region has the DNA TGCGCCAGCAGCCAAGAGGTCAGGGGTCAGACCCAGTACTTC.

This clonotype was seen a handful of times. The chain employs TRBV15 and TRBJ2-7; the match to TRBD1 covers 8 bases. Germline V gene data show CDR1 as LNHNV and CDR2 as YYDKDF (reference sequence). V lost 3 bases and J lost 1; bases outside the gene matches: 2. The CDR3 is 14 amino acids. The CDR3 DNA reads as TGTGCCACCAGCAGGGACAGGGTTTCCTACGAGCAGTACTTC. Translating gives CATSRDRVSYEQYF.

In its sample, this clonotype was seen many times. This chain connects TRBV24-1 to TRBJ2-1; TRBD2 matches 7 bases. Germline V gene data show CDR1 as KGHDR and CDR2 as SFDVKD. V was clipped by 1 base and J by 5 bases; unmatched bases: 7. This CDR3 is built from 16 residues. The CDR3 reads CATSDFGGRYDNEQFF. CDR3 coding DNA: TGTGCCACCAGTGATTTTGGCGGGAGATACGACAATGAGCAGTTCTTC.

As to this clonotype: This probably arose from a read error, given a far larger clone one base away. CDR3 sequence reads: CASSPFGRRANYGHTF. The CDR3 DNA reads TGTGCCAGCTCACCTTTTGGGAGGAGAGCTAACTATGGCCACACCTTC. The chain joins TRBV14 to TRBJ1-2; the D is unclear. The germline CDR1 and CDR2 sequences are SGHDN and FVKESK. CDR3 length equals 16 residues. The full variable domain, completed using reference TRBV14 and TRBJ1-2, is EAGVTQFPSHSVIEKGQTVTLRCDPISGHDNLYWYRRVMGKEIKFLLHFVKESKQDESGMPNNRFLAERTGGTYSTLKVQPAELEDSGVYFCASSPFGRRANYGHTFGSGTRLTVV.